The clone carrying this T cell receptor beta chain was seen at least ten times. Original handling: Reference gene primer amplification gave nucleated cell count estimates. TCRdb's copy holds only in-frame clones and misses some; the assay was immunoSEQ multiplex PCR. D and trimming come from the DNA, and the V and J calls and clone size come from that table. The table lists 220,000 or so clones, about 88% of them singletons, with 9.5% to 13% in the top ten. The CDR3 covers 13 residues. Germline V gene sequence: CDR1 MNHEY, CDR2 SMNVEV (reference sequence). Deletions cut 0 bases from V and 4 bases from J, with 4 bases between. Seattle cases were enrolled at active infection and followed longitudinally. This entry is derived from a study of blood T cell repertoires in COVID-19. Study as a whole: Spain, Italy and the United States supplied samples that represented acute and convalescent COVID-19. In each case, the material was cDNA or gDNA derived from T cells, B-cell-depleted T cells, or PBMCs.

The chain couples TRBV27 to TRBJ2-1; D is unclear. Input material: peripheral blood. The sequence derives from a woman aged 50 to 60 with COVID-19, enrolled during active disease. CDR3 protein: CASSLSHYNEQFF. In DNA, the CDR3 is TGTGCCAGCAGTTTATCCCATTACAATGAGCAGTTCTTC.